A selection of T cell receptor beta chains follows, all from one sample in a study of T cell changes during pregnancy in multiple sclerosis. Profiled with immunoSEQ multiplex PCR; TCRdb holds only in-frame clones, not every one. The data show approximately 70,000 clones, about 92% seen once. The material sequenced was peripheral blood, taken after pregnancy. The receptors stem from a female donor with multiple sclerosis, enrolled in a pregnancy study. Both conserved end residues are part of each CDR3. Each record gives: D gene, J gene, V gene, clone size, CDR3 DNA, CDR3 protein. The D gene is left open where the match is weak. Only part of the rows carry a size: once, few, many, or a class if the clone is expanded.

. | TRBJ2-3 | TRBV5-6 | . | TGTGCCAGCAGCTTGGCAGCGTTTAGCACAGATACGCAGTATTTT | CASSLAAFSTDTQYF
. | TRBJ1-2 | TRBV30 | . | TGTGCCTGGAGTGGGCAAAGGGGTCGTACTAACTATGGCTACACCTTC | CAWSGQRGRTNYGYTF
TRBD2 | TRBJ2-1 | TRBV4-3 | . | TGCGCCAGCAGCCTGACTAGCGGGACGGAAAATGAGCAGTTCTTC | CASSLTSGTENEQFF
. | TRBJ2-2 | TRBV18 | . | TGTGCCAGCTCACCACTGGCGTTGAGGGACGGGGAGCTGTTTTTT | CASSPLALRDGELFF
. | TRBJ1-5 | TRBV6-6 | . | TGTGCCAGCAGTACTGACAGGAAGAGCAATCAGCCCCAGCATTTT | CASSTDRKSNQPQHF
TRBD1 | TRBJ1-1 | TRBV10-3 | . | TGTGCCATCAGTCTAGACAGGGGGCCCACTGAAGCTTTCTTT | CAISLDRGPTEAFF
. | TRBJ2-1 | TRBV6-5 | . | TGTGCCAGCAGTTACTCGCGGCAGCCGTACAATGAGCAGTTCTTC | CASSYSRQPYNEQFF
TRBD2 | TRBJ2-2 | TRBV19 | . | TGTGCCAGTAGTATAGGGCTAGCGGGCAACACCGGGGAGCTGTTTTTT | CASSIGLAGNTGELFF
TRBD1 | TRBJ1-1 | TRBV11-3 | . | TGTGCCAGCAGCCAGACAGGGGCGGGCACTGAAGCTTTCTTT | CASSQTGAGTEAFF
TRBD2 | TRBJ2-1 | TRBV5-1 | . | TGCGCCAGCAGCTTGAGTCTAGCGGGTGAAAATGAGCAGTTCTTC | CASSLSLAGENEQFF
. | TRBJ1-3 | TRBV18 | . | TGTGCCAGCTCACCTCGGCAGGGCGACACCATATATTTT | CASSPRQGDTIYF
. | TRBJ2-1 | TRBV7-3 | . | TGTGCCAGCAGCTTAACTAGCGGAAACAATGAGCAGTTCTTC | CASSLTSGNNEQFF
TRBD1 | TRBJ2-7 | TRBV5-1 | once | TGCGCCAGCAGCTTGTGGGGGATGGGACAGGGTAATGAGCAGTACTTC | CASSLWGMGQGNEQYF
TRBD1 | TRBJ1-5 | TRBV19 | . | TGTGCCAGTAAACAGGGGACAAATCAGCCCCAGCATTTT | CASKQGTNQPQHF
TRBD1 | TRBJ2-5 | TRBV6-1 | . | TGTGCCAGCAGTGAAACTACAGGGGGAGAGACCCAGTACTTC | CASSETTGGETQYF
TRBD2 | TRBJ2-1 | TRBV4-3 | . | TGCGCCAGCAGCCATCTAGCGGGGGGCTCCTACAATGAGCAGTTCTTC | CASSHLAGGSYNEQFF
TRBD1 | TRBJ1-2 | TRBV2 | . | TGTGCCAGCAGTCAGGACAGGACGGATAACTATGGCTACACCTTC | CASSQDRTDNYGYTF
TRBD1 | TRBJ1-2 | TRBV27 | . | TGTGCCAGCAAGTGCTTGGTCAGGGGGCAAGGCTACACCTTC | CASKCLVRGQGYTF
. | TRBJ2-5 | TRBV18 | . | TGTGCCAGCTCACCGGGGGCGGGAGAAGAGACCCAGTACTTC | CASSPGAGEETQYF
TRBD1 | TRBJ1-5 | TRBV6-4 | . | TGTGCCAGCAGTGTCCACAGGGGAGATCGGCTTAAGCCGGATAGTCAGCCCCAGCATTTT | CASSVHRGDRLKPDSQPQHF
. | TRBJ1-1 | TRBV5-1 | . | TGCGCCAGCAGCTTGGAGTACGGGCCCCGGGGCACTGAAGCTTTCTTT | CASSLEYGPRGTEAFF
TRBD2 | TRBJ2-7 | TRBV27 | . | TGTGCCAGCAGAGTTGGGAGGGGTCTTTCCTACGAGCAGTACTTC | CASRVGRGLSYEQYF
TRBD1 | TRBJ1-2 | TRBV5-1 | . | TGCGCCAGCAGCCCGGGGACAGATCGTTACTATGGCTACACCTTC | CASSPGTDRYYGYTF
. | TRBJ1-1 | TRBV7-9 | . | TGTGCCAGCAGCCCGGGGAATCTCGACACTGAAGCTTTCTTT | CASSPGNLDTEAFF
. | TRBJ2-1 | TRBV2 | . | TGTGCCAGCACATTCTACAATGAGCAGTTCTTC | CASTFYNEQFF
TRBD1 | TRBJ1-1 | TRBV5-4 | once | TGTGCCAGCAGCCTAGCCCGACAGGGGAACACTGAAGCTTTCTTT | CASSLARQGNTEAFF
. | TRBJ1-5 | TRBV18 | . | TGTGCCAGCTCACCAGGCGGATATAGCAATCAGCCCCAGCATTTT | CASSPGGYSNQPQHF
TRBD2 | TRBJ2-3 | TRBV9 | . | TGTGCCAGCAGCGTCCGGACTAGCGGAGTAGATACGCAGTATTTT | CASSVRTSGVDTQYF
TRBD2 | TRBJ2-7 | TRBV10-1 | . | TGCGCCAGCAGTGGACTAGCAAGGTACGAGCAGTACTTC | CASSGLARYEQYF
TRBD1 | TRBJ2-7 | TRBV29-1 | . | TGCAGCGCCGCGGACAGGGGCTTAGTAAACGAGCAGTACTTC | CSAADRGLVNEQYF
TRBD2 | TRBJ2-7 | TRBV5-6 | . | TGTGCCAGCAGCTTGCCGTTGTCTAGCGGGGAACCCTACGAGCAGTACTTC | CASSLPLSSGEPYEQYF
. | TRBJ1-2 | TRBV19 | . | TGTGCCAGTAGGAGGTTTGAGGACTATGGCTACACCTTC | CASRRFEDYGYTF
. | TRBJ1-4 | TRBV6-6 | . | TGTGCCAGCAGTTACTCGAGGAATTATCCTGAAAAACTGTTTTTT | CASSYSRNYPEKLFF
. | TRBJ1-6 | TRBV6-1 | once | TGTGCCAGCAGTGAAGTTACAGGGTCCCCCCTCCACTTT | CASSEVTGSPLHF
. | TRBJ2-2 | TRBV5-1 | . | TGCGCCAGCAGCCCAACTCCGGGAGTGAACACCGGGGAGCTGTTTTTT | CASSPTPGVNTGELFF
. | TRBJ1-1 | TRBV19 | . | TGTGCCAGTAGGGGTACGGGGGGCTACACTGAAGCTTTCTTT | CASRGTGGYTEAFF
TRBD2 | TRBJ2-3 | TRBV7-3 | . | TGTGCCAGCAGCTTCAGCGGGAGCGGAACAGATACGCAGTATTTT | CASSFSGSGTDTQYF
. | TRBJ2-4 | TRBV10-1 | . | TGCGCCGGGGAGTCCGGGTCACTAGCCAAAAACATTCAGTACTTC | CAGESGSLAKNIQYF
. | TRBJ2-1 | TRBV19 | . | TGTGCCAGTAGTATTGACAGGAGCTCCTACAATGAGCAGTTCTTC | CASSIDRSSYNEQFF
TRBD2 | TRBJ2-1 | TRBV6-5 | . | TGTGCCAGCAGTTACTCCGGGACTAGCGGGAGATGGGAGCAGTTCTTC | CASSYSGTSGRWEQFF
TRBD2 | TRBJ2-2 | TRBV4-2 | . | TGTGCCAGCAGCCAAGATCTCAGCGGGGAGGGCGAGACCGGGGAGCTGTTTTTT | CASSQDLSGEGETGELFF
TRBD1 | TRBJ1-5 | TRBV5-4 | . | TGTGCCAGCAGCTCACAGGGGTGGAATCAGCCCCAGCATTTT | CASSSQGWNQPQHF
TRBD1 | TRBJ1-1 | TRBV28 | . | TGTGCCAGCAGCCCGGAACAGGGGGCTCGAACTGAAGCTTTCTTT | CASSPEQGARTEAFF
. | TRBJ2-5 | TRBV5-1 | . | TGCGCCAGCAGCTTGGGGGCCCCCGGCCAAGAGACCCAGTACTTC | CASSLGAPGQETQYF
. | TRBJ1-1 | TRBV10-3 | once | TGTGCCATCAGTAGCCGGAGGGGGAACACTGAAGCTTTCTTT | CAISSRRGNTEAFF
TRBD2 | TRBJ2-3 | TRBV4-1 | few | TGCGCCAGCAGCCAAGGGCGGACTAGCGTAAGCACAGATACGCAGTATTTT | CASSQGRTSVSTDTQYF
TRBD1 | TRBJ2-5 | TRBV25-1 | . | TGTGCCAGCAGTACAGGGGGCGCGCAGACCCAGTACTTC | CASSTGGAQTQYF
. | TRBJ2-3 | TRBV2 | . | TGTGCCAGCAGGGACAGACTTACAGATACGCAGTATTTT | CASRDRLTDTQYF
. | TRBJ1-2 | TRBV7-9 | . | TGTGCCAGCAGCTCAAACAGGGCTGGCTACACCTTC | CASSSNRAGYTF
TRBD2 | TRBJ2-5 | TRBV18 | . | TGTGCCAGCTCACGGGGACTAATGGAGACCCAGTACTTC | CASSRGLMETQYF
TRBD1 | TRBJ2-7 | TRBV7-6 | . | TGTGCCAGCAGCCCACATTTGGGACAGGGTTTTATTTACGAGCAGTACTTC | CASSPHLGQGFIYEQYF
. | TRBJ1-2 | TRBV19 | few | TGTGCCAGTAGTATTGAGGTCGACTTCTATGGCTACACCTTC | CASSIEVDFYGYTF
. | TRBJ2-2 | TRBV5-6 | . | TGTGCCAGCAGCTTGCCGGGGGCAGGGGGCACCGGGGAGCTGTTTTTT | CASSLPGAGGTGELFF
TRBD1 | TRBJ1-1 | TRBV6-5 | . | TGTGCCAGCCGTTTCTCAGGGGGACAAGCTTTCTTT | CASRFSGGQAFF
. | TRBJ2-2 | TRBV11-2 | . | TGTGCCAGCAGCCAGGGTGGGGTTGAGCTGTTTTTT | CASSQGGVELFF
TRBD1 | TRBJ2-7 | TRBV5-1 | . | TGCGCCAGCAGCTTGCGACAGGGAAATTACGAGCAGTACTTC | CASSLRQGNYEQYF
TRBD2 | TRBJ2-7 | TRBV5-4 | once | TGTGCCAGCAGCTTTAAGACTAGCGGTCCCTACGAGCAGTACTTC | CASSFKTSGPYEQYF
. | TRBJ2-5 | TRBV21-1 | . | TGTGCCACCACTCTGAACCGGGACAGGGGGCGAGAGACCCAGTACTTC | CATTLNRDRGRETQYF